These 14 T cell receptor beta chains were all obtained from the same sample, sequenced in a study of T-cell memory formation after mild COVID-19. TCRdb processed the 5' RACE reads anew with MiXCR; each CDR3 protein has one entry. The data hold around 180,000 distinct CDR3 sequences, with around 18% observed a single time. Source material: PBMCs or a T cell subset sorted from them (not recorded which). These receptors were taken from a man between 18 and 35 years old who had mild COVID-19 (a few samples of this study predate the infection). Cell type and time point are not known.

CDR3 region: CASSLGDSGPYNEQFF. Here the CDR3 DNA reads TGTGCCAGCAGCTTAGGAGATAGCGGGCCCTACAATGAGCAGTTCTTC. This chain joins TRBV11-3 and TRBJ2-1, with 7 nucleotides matching TRBD2. The CDR3 covers 16 residues. V lost 1 base and J lost 2; bases outside the gene matches: 5. Germline-derived CDR1 and CDR2 are SGHNT and YENEEA.

This chain uses TRBV7-9 with TRBJ2-3; D possibly matches TRBD1 or TRBD2 (5 bases each). V shed 1 base and J shed 4 bases, with 15 bases lying between them. Germline V CDR1 and CDR2: SEHNR, FQNEAQ (reference sequence). The CDR3 is 16 amino acids. The CDR3 loop is CASSLVPGPFADTQYF. The CDR3 coding sequence is TGTGCCAGCAGCTTAGTTCCGGGGCCCTTCGCAGATACGCAGTATTTT.

This clonotype was detected a few times. The J gene is TRBJ2-1, the V gene TRBV11-2; the match to TRBD2 covers 8 bases. The germline V gene has CDR1 SGHAT and CDR2 FQNNGV. The CDR3 is 18 amino acids. Trimming at V came to 2 bases and at J to 4 bases, leaving 13 bases not matched to a gene. The CDR3 coding sequence is TGTGCCAGCAGCTTATACGGCGGGGGGCCGACTAGATACAATGAGCAGTTCTTC. Amino acid sequence: CASSLYGGGPTRYNEQFF.

The rearrangement links TRBV2 to TRBJ2-1; TRBD1 matches 10 bases. There are 13 residues in the CDR3. With 8 bases clipped from V and 9 bases from J, the junction kept 7 bases outside the gene matches. Germline-derived CDR1 and CDR2 are SNHLY and FYNNEI. In DNA form, the CDR3 reads TGTGCCAGCGGATTGGACAGGGGGGGTGAGCAGTTCTTC. It codes for CASGLDRGGEQFF.

This clonotype was found a few times. This rearrangement joins TRBV5-4 to TRBJ1-1, with D tentatively TRBD1 (6 bases). The germline V gene has CDR1 SGHNT and CDR2 YYREEE (reference sequence). Trimming cost V 4 bases and J 5 bases, with 12 bases left between them. The CDR3 runs to 13 residues. The chain's CDR3 is CASSGGAGTEAFF. The CDR3 DNA reads as TGTGCCAGCAGCGGGGGCGCGGGAACTGAAGCTTTCTTT.

This clonotype was seen a handful of times. This chain uses TRBV5-1 with TRBJ1-6; D not certain. Trimming stripped 0 bases from V and 10 bases from J, with 11 bases between. The CDR3 runs to 14 residues. CDR1 is SGHRS and CDR2 is YFSETQ in the germline V gene. The CDR3 DNA follows: TGCGCCAGCAGCTTGGTGGAGGGAAACTCACCCCTCCACTTT. Translation: CASSLVEGNSPLHF.

Only a few counts were recorded for this clonotype. The chain has TRBV4-2 and TRBJ2-5; TRBD2 agrees at 12 bases. V shed 3 bases, J shed 2 bases, and the junction held 7 bases outside the gene matches. The CDR3 is 17 amino acids. CDR1 and CDR2 (germline): LGHNA, YNFKEQ. CDR3 residues: CASSHSGLAGGQETQYF. The CDR3 DNA reads TGTGCCAGCAGCCATTCAGGGCTAGCGGGGGGGCAAGAGACCCAGTACTTC.

The genes are TRBV7-8 and TRBJ2-7; 11 bases match TRBD1. CDR3 length: 17 residues. The germline V gene encodes CDR1 SGHVS and CDR2 FQNEAQ. Trimming took 5 bases from V and 1 from J; bases not matched to a gene: 10. This CDR3 reads CASSRNQGTGGSYEQYV. Here the CDR3 DNA reads TGTGCCAGCAGCCGGAATCAAGGGACAGGGGGGTCCTACGAGCAGTACGTC.

This clonotype was picked up a small number of times. The chain has TRBV5-8 and TRBJ2-5; no definite D call. Trimming removed 5 bases at V and 7 bases at J, with 15 bases between. Germline-derived CDR1 and CDR2 are SGHTS and YDEGEE. This CDR3 has 13 amino acids. The CDR3 here is CASSLRSPGTQYF. Here the CDR3 DNA reads TGTGCCAGCAGTCTGAGATCCCCGGGGACCCAGTACTTC.

The genes are TRBV2 and TRBJ1-5, with 12 bases aligning to TRBD1. CDR1 and CDR2 from the germline V gene are SNHLY and FYNNEI. Trimming at V came to 6 bases and at J to 6 bases, leaving 3 bases not matched to a gene. The CDR3 has 14 amino acids. The CDR3 DNA is TGTGCCAGCAGAGGGACAGGGGGCCCTCAGCCCCAGCATTTT. Its translation: CASRGTGGPQPQHF.

The sample holds one count of this clonotype. The rearrangement joins TRBV15 to TRBJ2-5; D possibly uses TRBD1 or TRBD2 (6 bases each). Germline loops: CDR1 LNHNV, CDR2 YYDKDF (reference sequence). The CDR3 is 16 residues long. Trimming removed 7 bases from V and 3 bases from J, with 21 bases in between. CDR3 sequence reads: CATKNPRGAAEETQYF. CDR3 DNA: TGTGCCACCAAAAATCCAAGGGGGGCTGCTGAAGAGACCCAGTACTTC.

The rearrangement uses TRBV5-1 and TRBJ1-1; no reliable D call. This CDR3 has 13 residues. Germline V gene data show CDR1 as SGHRS and CDR2 as YFSETQ. The V gene lost 5 bases and the J gene lost 0 bases, with 8 bases spanning the gap. The CDR3 DNA is TGCGCCAGCAGTAGGACCCTGAACACTGAAGCTTTCTTT. Translating gives CASSRTLNTEAFF.

In this sample, this clonotype turned up once. This chain links TRBV3-1 with TRBJ1-5, with D unresolved. The V end lost 0 bases, the J end lost 7 bases, and 10 bases lay between the germline ends. Germline V gene lookup returns CDR1 LGHDT and CDR2 YNNKEL (reference sequence). There are 14 residues in the CDR3. The CDR3, as DNA: TGTGCCAGCAGCCAAGAAGATTGGTGGCAGCCCCAGCATTTT. Protein sequence: CASSQEDWWQPQHF.

This clonotype occurred a few times. The gene calls are TRBV24-1 and TRBJ2-7; TRBD2 aligns across 12 bases. Germline CDR1 is KGHDR and CDR2 is SFDVKD. The CDR3 totals 17 residues. V lost 4 bases, J lost 0 bases, and 6 bases stayed unmatched. CDR3 in amino acids: CATSDPLAGGSSYEQYF. The CDR3 nucleotides read TGTGCCACCAGTGACCCTCTAGCGGGGGGGAGCTCCTACGAGCAGTACTTC.